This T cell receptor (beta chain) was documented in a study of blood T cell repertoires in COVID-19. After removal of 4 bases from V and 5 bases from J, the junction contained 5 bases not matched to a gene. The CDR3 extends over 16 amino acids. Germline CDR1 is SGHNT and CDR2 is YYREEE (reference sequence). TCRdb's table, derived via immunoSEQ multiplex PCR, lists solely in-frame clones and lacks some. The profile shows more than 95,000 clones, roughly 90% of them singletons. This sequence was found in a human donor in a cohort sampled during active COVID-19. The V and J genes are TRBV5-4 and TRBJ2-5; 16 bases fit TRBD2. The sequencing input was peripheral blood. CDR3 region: CASSGTSGRAGETQYF. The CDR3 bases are TGTGCCAGCAGCGGGACTAGCGGGAGGGCCGGGGAGACCCAGTACTTC.